The present T cell receptor beta chain was sequenced within a study of OX40 agonist ivuxolimab in advanced cancers. Study results and caveats: Normalized T-cell clonal expansion was also low in some nonresponders. Expanded peripheral T-cell antigen specificity went undetermined. On average, CD8+ T cells had more expanded clones than CD4+.

Individuals having autoimmune disease history or systemic immunosuppression were not enrolled. Germline CDR1 reads GTSNPN; CDR2 reads SVGIG (reference sequence). This CDR3 comprises 12 residues. V lost 4 bases to trimming and J lost 4 bases, with 10 bases between them. Repertoires were generated with immunoSEQ multiplex PCR, while TCRdb's copy carries only in-frame clones and drops some. In the table there are 40,000 or so clones, roughly 82% of which are singletons. This clone counts as medium-sized. Its cognate antigen is unknown. The rearrangement joins TRBV30 to TRBJ1-2, with D possibly being TRBD1 (6 bases). This clonotype originated in an adult with an advanced solid tumor such as melanoma, head and neck, liver or kidney cancer. The starting material was CD4+ or CD8+ T cells sorted from blood, obtained in a trial of the OX40 agonist ivuxolimab. The CDR3 DNA reads TGTGCCTGGACAATGACAGGCTATGGCTACACCTTC. Encoded protein: CAWTMTGYGYTF.